Listed below are T cell receptor beta chains from one sample, sequenced in a study of T cells in Graves' hyperthyroidism and ophthalmopathy. A single record per CDR3 protein comes from TCRdb applying MiXCR to the multiplex PCR reads. The sample contains under 450,000 distinct CDR3 sequences, roughly 13% of which appear only once. The specimen sequenced was blood. These receptors all come from a man aged 30-40 years with Graves' hyperthyroidism that later progressed to Graves' ophthalmopathy. Both conserved end residues are part of each CDR3. Each record gives: J gene, clone size, V gene, D gene, CDR3 DNA, CDR3 protein. The D gene is left open where the match is weak. The listing skips clone size in some rows; elsewhere it reads once, few, many or a size class.

TRBJ2-5 | . | TRBV4-2 | TRBD2 | TGTGCCAGCAGCCAACCTAGCGGGGGGAAAGAGACCCAGTACTTC | CASSQPSGGKETQYF
TRBJ1-1 | many | TRBV28 | . | TGTGCCAGCAGTTCAGGCAGGGTAACTGAAGCTTTCTTT | CASSSGRVTEAFF
TRBJ2-7 | . | TRBV6-1 | TRBD1 | TGTGCCAGCTGCCGGGACAGAGGATACGAGCAGTACTTC | CASCRDRGYEQYF
TRBJ1-1 | . | TRBV20-1 | . | TGCAGTGCTAGGGCAGGGTCCACTGAAGCTTTCTTT | CSARAGSTEAFF
TRBJ1-1 | few | TRBV5-5 | . | TGTGCCAGCAGCTTGTTGGTTCCCAACACTGAAGCTTTCTTT | CASSLLVPNTEAFF
TRBJ2-3 | few | TRBV9 | TRBD1 | TGTGCCAGCAGCGTAGAGGGGACAGTCACAGATACGCAGTATTTT | CASSVEGTVTDTQYF
TRBJ2-7 | many | TRBV13 | TRBD1 | TGTGCCAGCAGCTTAAGCAGGGGGAACTACGAGCAGTACTTC | CASSLSRGNYEQYF
TRBJ2-7 | few | TRBV6-1 | . | TGTGCCAGCAGTCCACAGCCGTTGGGCGAGCAGTACTTC | CASSPQPLGEQYF
TRBJ1-1 | . | TRBV7-9 | . | TGTGCCAGCAGATCGGACGGGAACGCTGAAGCTTTCTTT | CASRSDGNAEAFF
TRBJ1-5 | many | TRBV12-3/TRBV12-4 | . | TGTGCCAGCAGCGTCCGGGATAGCAATCAGCCCCAGCATTTT | CASSVRDSNQPQHF
TRBJ2-2 | few | TRBV19 | . | TGTGCCAGTAGTATCACAACCGGGGAGCTGTTTTTT | CASSITTGELFF
TRBJ1-1 | . | TRBV14 | TRBD1 | TGTGCCAGCAGCCAAGGTCGGGGTTGGGACAGGGGTATTGGCACTGAAGCTTTCTTT | CASSQGRGWDRGIGTEAFF
TRBJ1-5 | . | TRBV10-3 | . | TGTGCCATCAGTGATGGGGAGGGGAGGGGAGAGGCCAATCAGCCCCAGCATTTT | CAISDGEGRGEANQPQHF
TRBJ2-5 | many | TRBV12-5 | TRBD2 | TGTGCTAGTGGTTTCGGACTAGCGGGGGGAGAGACCCAGTACTTC | CASGFGLAGGETQYF
TRBJ1-3 | many | TRBV7-3 | . | TGTGCCAGCAGCTTAACACCAGGAAACACCATATATTTT | CASSLTPGNTIYF
TRBJ2-1 | few | TRBV5-1 | . | TGCGCCAGCACCCTTCAGGGGGCGGGGGTAGGCAATGAGCAGTTCTTC | CASTLQGAGVGNEQFF
TRBJ2-1 | many | TRBV12-3/TRBV12-4 | . | TGTGCCAGCAGTTCAGCCAGGGCCATCTCCTACAATGAGCAGTTCTTC | CASSSARAISYNEQFF
TRBJ1-1 | . | TRBV12-3/TRBV12-4 | . | TGTGCCAGCAGCGGGACTCTGAACACTGAAGCTTCCTTT | CASSGTLNTEASF
TRBJ2-3 | . | TRBV9 | . | TGTGCCAGCAGCCCCCAAGGGGGGGGGGTGGGCACAGATACGCAGTATTTT | CASSPQGGGVGTDTQYF
TRBJ2-2 | once | TRBV7-3 | TRBD1 | TGTGCCAGCAGCTCGGACAGGGCTTTCACCGGGGAGCTGTTTTTT | CASSSDRAFTGELFF
TRBJ2-7 | many | TRBV5-5 | . | TGTGCCAGCAGCGGACACCATTGGGAGCAGTACTTC | CASSGHHWEQYF
TRBJ1-1 | . | TRBV25-1 | . | TGTGCCAGCAGTGAAAAAGCCATGAACACTGAAGCTTTCTTT | CASSEKAMNTEAFF
TRBJ1-6 | few | TRBV6-1 | TRBD1 | TGTGCCAGCAGTTTCTTAAGACCGAATCGATACCGACAGGGGGGAAATTCACCCCTCCACTTT | CASSFLRPNRYRQGGNSPLHF
TRBJ1-3 | . | TRBV5-1 | . | TGCGCCAGCAGCTTGGCCCCTCGTGTTTACTCTGGAAACACCATATATTTT | CASSLAPRVYSGNTIYF
TRBJ2-2 | . | TRBV5-1 | TRBD2 | TGCGCCAGCAGCTTTTATGCGCCGGGACTAGGGAACGGGGAGCTGTTTTTT | CASSFYAPGLGNGELFF
TRBJ2-7 | few | TRBV7-8 | TRBD2 | TGTGCCAGCAGCTTAAGGGCGGCGGGGGGCGGGTACGAGCAGTACTTC | CASSLRAAGGGYEQYF